The sequence of this TCR beta chain was determined in a study of Ad26.COV2.S vaccination and SARS-CoV-2 variants. General study results and limits: The breadth of spike-specific CD8+ and CD4+ T cell responses after vaccination was reportedly substantial. Estimates derived from TCR breadth and depth analyses may have underestimated total T cell responses.

Libraries were prepared by immunoSEQ multiplex PCR; TCRdb keeps only in-frame clonotypes and omits some of them. The table shows just over 350,000 clones, with around 90% occurring only once. V was shortened by 1 base and J by 5 bases, with 12 bases between the two germline ends. Germline V CDR1 and CDR2: WNHNN, SYGVQD (reference sequence). The CDR3 is made up of 15 amino acids. A word on this clone: Its antigen remains unidentified.

Sequenced material: peripheral blood, taken after recovery from COVID-19. The TCR sequence derives from a human donor who had recovered from COVID-19. This chain joins TRBV10-1 and TRBJ2-1; D not certain. In DNA, the CDR3 is TGCGCCAGCAGTGAGTTCAGGCCTGGAAACAATGAGCAGTTCTTC. It encodes CASSEFRPGNNEQFF.